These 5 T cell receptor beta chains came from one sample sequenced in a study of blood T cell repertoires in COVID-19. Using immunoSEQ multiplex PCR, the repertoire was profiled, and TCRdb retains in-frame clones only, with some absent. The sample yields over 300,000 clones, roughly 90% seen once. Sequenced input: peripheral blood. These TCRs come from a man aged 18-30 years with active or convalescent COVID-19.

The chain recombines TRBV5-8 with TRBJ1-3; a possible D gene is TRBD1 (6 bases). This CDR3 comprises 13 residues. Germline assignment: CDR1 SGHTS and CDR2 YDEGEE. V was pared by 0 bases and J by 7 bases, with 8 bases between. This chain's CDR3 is CASSLGTANTIYF. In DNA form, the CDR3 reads TGTGCCAGCAGCTTGGGGACAGCCAACACCATATATTTT.

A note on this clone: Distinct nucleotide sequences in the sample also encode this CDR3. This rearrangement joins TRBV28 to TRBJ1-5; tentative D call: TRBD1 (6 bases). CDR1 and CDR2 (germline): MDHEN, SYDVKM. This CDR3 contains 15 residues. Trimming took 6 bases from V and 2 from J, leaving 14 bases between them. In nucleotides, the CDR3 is TGTGCCAGCAGCACCAGGGGAATCGGCAATCAGCCCCAGCATTTT. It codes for CASSTRGIGNQPQHF.

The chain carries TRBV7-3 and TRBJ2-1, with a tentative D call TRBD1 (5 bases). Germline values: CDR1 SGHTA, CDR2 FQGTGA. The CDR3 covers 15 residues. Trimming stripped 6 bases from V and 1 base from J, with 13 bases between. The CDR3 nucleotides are TGTGCCAGCAGTCATGCCCCAGGGTCCTACAATGAGCAGTTCTTC. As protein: CASSHAPGSYNEQFF.

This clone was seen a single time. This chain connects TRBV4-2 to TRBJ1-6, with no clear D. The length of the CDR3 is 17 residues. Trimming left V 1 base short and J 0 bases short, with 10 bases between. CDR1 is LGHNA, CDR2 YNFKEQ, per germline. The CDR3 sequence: CASSQGAVSSYNSPLHF. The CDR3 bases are TGTGCCAGCAGCCAAGGAGCGGTAAGCTCCTATAATTCACCCCTCCACTTT.

In DNA, the CDR3 is TGTGCCAGTACCCAAACAGGGTTGGGTTCACCCCTCCACTTT. Its protein product is CASTQTGLGSPLHF. The J gene is TRBJ1-6, the V gene TRBV19; a possible D gene is TRBD1 (6 bases). With 7 bases removed from V and 9 bases from J, the gap between germline ends came to 16 bases. CDR1 is LNHDA, CDR2 SQIVND, per germline (reference sequence). The CDR3 is 14 residues long.